Below, one TCR beta chain is given with its context. This clonotype was found many times. Its antigen is unknown. No base-level quality is on record; no much larger clone is a single base apart. Via the germline V gene (reference sequence), CDR1 is SEHNR and CDR2 FQNEAQ. The CDR3 measures 12 amino acids from cysteine to phenylalanine. Only CDR3 DNA is held: 36 bases, read in frame from base 1. V and J lose 5 bases and 4 bases, and a span of 9 bases separates them. These data belong to a study of response to subunit inactivated influenza vaccine (dated by TCRdb to the late 2010s). At the level of the whole study: Deep quantitative T cell receptor repertoire profiling was used in the study to track responses to a trivalent subunit inactivated influenza vaccine. Study-wide findings and limitations: The authors proposed that each seasonal influenza vaccination may bring in only a limited number of new T cells.

Libraries were constructed by RT-PCR. Sequencing relied on an Illumina HiSeq 2500. The raw public data were reprocessed by TCRdb itself: fastp quality trimming at Q25, MiXCR clonotype calling, in-frame beta chains only. Duplicate CDR3 protein sequences are folded into a single record with the most common DNA and genes. In all, the sample holds 450,000 to 600,000 distinct CDR3 sequences, and more than 7% of those were seen once. Of the sample, around 12% is held by the ten largest clones. This specimen consisted of PBMCs from blood, obtained around 25 months after vaccination. The receptor was derived from a man in his fifties or sixties who received an inactivated influenza vaccine. Donor details come from another sample of the same person, matched by shared clones. The chain is assembled from TRBV7-9 and TRBJ2-7, with the D gene not confidently named. The sequenced DNA is TGTGCCAGCAGCCCGGACGGTTACGAGCAGTACTTC. Its product reads: CASSPDGYEQYF.